This record concerns one TCR beta chain sequence. Its target is unknown. This record belongs to a study of OX40 agonist ivuxolimab in advanced cancers. Study-level background: Intravenous ivuxolimab was administered to patients every 2 weeks at 0.01 to 10 mg/kg.

Study-wide findings and caveats: There was clonal expansion of CD4+ and CD8+ blood T cells by week 6 at 0.1 to 3.0 mg/kg.

Sequenced by immunoSEQ multiplex PCR; TCRdb stores in-frame clones only, minus some. The sample includes about 26,000 clones, around 85% of them seen just once. Germline V gene lookup returns CDR1 MNHEY and CDR2 SMNVEV (reference sequence). V lost 2 bases, J lost 7 bases, and 16 bases stayed unmatched. The CDR3 length is 18 residues. This receptor was obtained from an adult with an advanced solid tumor such as melanoma, head and neck, liver or kidney cancer. The sample was CD4+ or CD8+ T cells sorted from blood, taken in a trial of the OX40 agonist ivuxolimab. The rearrangement uses TRBV27 and TRBJ2-1; 8 bases align to TRBD2. The CDR3 here is CASSLIPVRGGFGNEQFF. The CDR3 nucleotides read TGTGCCAGCAGTTTAATCCCTGTCCGGGGGGGATTTGGAAATGAGCAGTTCTTC.